This TCR beta chain stems from a study of blood T cell repertoires in COVID-19. Overall study: Whether acute or convalescent, the COVID-19 samples came from the United States, Italy and Spain. Sample material is recorded as cDNA or gDNA derived from T cells, B-cell-depleted T cells, or PBMCs.

The method was immunoSEQ multiplex PCR; TCRdb's version includes in-frame clones alone and lacks a portion of them. Here the sample spans 250,000 to 300,000 clones, about 80% being singletons. Participants were aged 18 to 89 years, lived in 24 US areas, and enrolled virtually. The CDR3 has 17 residues. V lost 5 bases and J lost 0, with 19 bases in between. Germline V gives CDR1 SGHVS, CDR2 FQNEAQ. The receptor was isolated from a man aged 25 to 45 with acute COVID-19. V is TRBV7-8 and J is TRBJ1-1, with D possibly matching TRBD1 (6 bases). The sequencing sample was made of PBMCs or T cells enriched from blood (not recorded which). The CDR3 protein is CASSQDRPPRMNTEAFF. CDR3 coding DNA: TGTGCCAGCAGCCAAGACAGGCCTCCTCGTATGAACACTGAAGCTTTCTTT.